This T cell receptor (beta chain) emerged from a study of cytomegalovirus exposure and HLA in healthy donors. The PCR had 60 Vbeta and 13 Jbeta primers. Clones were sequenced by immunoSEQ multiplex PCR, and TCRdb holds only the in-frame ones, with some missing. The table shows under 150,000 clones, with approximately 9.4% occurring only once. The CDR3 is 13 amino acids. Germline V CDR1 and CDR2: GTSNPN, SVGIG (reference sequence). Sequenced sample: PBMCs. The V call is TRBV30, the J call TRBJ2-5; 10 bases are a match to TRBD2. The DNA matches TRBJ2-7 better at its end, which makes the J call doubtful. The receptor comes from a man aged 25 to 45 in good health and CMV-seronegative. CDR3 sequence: CAWTSGSSYEQYF. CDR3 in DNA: TGTGCCTGGACTAGCGGGAGCTCCTACGAGCAGTACTTC.